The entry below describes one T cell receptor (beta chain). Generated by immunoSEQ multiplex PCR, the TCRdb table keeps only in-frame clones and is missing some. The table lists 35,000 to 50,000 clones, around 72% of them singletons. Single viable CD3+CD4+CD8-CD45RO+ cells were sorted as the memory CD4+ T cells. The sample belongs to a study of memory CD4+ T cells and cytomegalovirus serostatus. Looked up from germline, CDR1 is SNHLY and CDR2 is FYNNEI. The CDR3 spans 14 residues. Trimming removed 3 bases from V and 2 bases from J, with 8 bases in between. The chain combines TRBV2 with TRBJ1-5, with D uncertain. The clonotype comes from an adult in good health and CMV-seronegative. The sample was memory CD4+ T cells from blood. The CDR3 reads CASSEGRGNQPQHF. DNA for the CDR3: TGTGCCAGCAGTGAGGGGAGGGGCAATCAGCCCCAGCATTTT.